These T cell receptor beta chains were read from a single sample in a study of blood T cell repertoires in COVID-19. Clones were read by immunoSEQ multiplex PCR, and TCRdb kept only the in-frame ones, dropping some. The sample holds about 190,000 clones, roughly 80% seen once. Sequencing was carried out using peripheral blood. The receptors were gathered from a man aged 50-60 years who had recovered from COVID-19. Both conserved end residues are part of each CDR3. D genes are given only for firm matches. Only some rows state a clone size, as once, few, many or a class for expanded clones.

CDR3 DNA: TGCGCCAGCAGACCAAGCGGGAGTATTTCGGAAGAGACCCAGTACTTC
CDR3 protein: CASRPSGSISEETQYF
D gene: TRBD2
clone size: -
J gene: TRBJ2-5
V gene: TRBV5-1

CDR3 DNA: TGTGCCAGCAGCTTGGCCCAGGGGGCAAGCACAGATACGCAGTATTTT
CDR3 protein: CASSLAQGASTDTQYF
D gene: TRBD1
clone size: once
J gene: TRBJ2-3
V gene: TRBV5-4

CDR3 DNA: TGCAGCGACGAGACAGGGTGGGATGAGCAGTTCTTC
CDR3 protein: CSDETGWDEQFF
D gene: TRBD1
clone size: many
J gene: TRBJ2-1
V gene: TRBV29-1

CDR3 DNA: TGTGCCAGCGGCCAATTACGGGCCACTAGCGGGATCACTCGAAGGGGGCACAATGAGCAGTTCTTC
CDR3 protein: CASGQLRATSGITRRGHNEQFF
D gene: TRBD2
clone size: -
J gene: TRBJ2-1
V gene: TRBV4-2

CDR3 DNA: TGCGCCAGCAGCCAAGATAGCGGGTCTCGGAAGACCCAGTACTTC
CDR3 protein: CASSQDSGSRKTQYF
D gene: TRBD2
clone size: -
J gene: TRBJ2-5
V gene: TRBV4-1

CDR3 DNA: TGTGCCTGGATACGGGATTCCACTGAAGCTTTCTTT
CDR3 protein: CAWIRDSTEAFF
D gene: -
clone size: -
J gene: TRBJ1-1
V gene: TRBV30

CDR3 DNA: TGTGCCAGCAGCCAAGATCCTGTTGGCACCCGGGTCGCCCTCCACTTT
CDR3 protein: CASSQDPVGTRVALHF
D gene: -
clone size: many
J gene: TRBJ1-6
V gene: TRBV4-2

CDR3 DNA: TGTGCCAGCAGCGACGGTCCGTCGGGGAACACCGGGGAGCTGTTTTTT
CDR3 protein: CASSDGPSGNTGELFF
D gene: -
clone size: -
J gene: TRBJ2-2
V gene: TRBV9

CDR3 DNA: TGTGCCAGTATTCGTCGCGGAGGCGGCTATGGCTACACCTTC
CDR3 protein: CASIRRGGGYGYTF
D gene: -
clone size: -
J gene: TRBJ1-2
V gene: TRBV19

CDR3 DNA: TGTGCCAGCAGCTCGCGTGACAGAACCATCTATAATTCACCCCTCCACTTT
CDR3 protein: CASSSRDRTIYNSPLHF
D gene: -
clone size: -
J gene: TRBJ1-6
V gene: TRBV13

CDR3 DNA: TGTGCCAGCAGCCAAACTAGCGCAAACCCCACAGATACGCAGTATTTT
CDR3 protein: CASSQTSANPTDTQYF
D gene: TRBD2
clone size: few
J gene: TRBJ2-3
V gene: TRBV4-2

CDR3 DNA: TGTGCCAGTAGCCCTCCTTCAGCAACTAATGAAAAACTGTTTTTT
CDR3 protein: CASSPPSATNEKLFF
D gene: -
clone size: -
J gene: TRBJ1-4
V gene: TRBV19

CDR3 DNA: TGTGCCAGCAGCTTGAAAAACTGGGGCTACACCTTC
CDR3 protein: CASSLKNWGYTF
D gene: -
clone size: -
J gene: TRBJ1-2
V gene: TRBV5-4

CDR3 DNA: TGTGCCAGCAGGCCGAGGGGGCTCAGCTATGGCTACACCTTC
CDR3 protein: CASRPRGLSYGYTF
D gene: TRBD1
clone size: few
J gene: TRBJ1-2
V gene: TRBV27

CDR3 DNA: TGTGCCAGCAGCTTAGCGGGAGGGTTCGCAGATACGCAGTATTTT
CDR3 protein: CASSLAGGFADTQYF
D gene: TRBD2
clone size: -
J gene: TRBJ2-3
V gene: TRBV7-2